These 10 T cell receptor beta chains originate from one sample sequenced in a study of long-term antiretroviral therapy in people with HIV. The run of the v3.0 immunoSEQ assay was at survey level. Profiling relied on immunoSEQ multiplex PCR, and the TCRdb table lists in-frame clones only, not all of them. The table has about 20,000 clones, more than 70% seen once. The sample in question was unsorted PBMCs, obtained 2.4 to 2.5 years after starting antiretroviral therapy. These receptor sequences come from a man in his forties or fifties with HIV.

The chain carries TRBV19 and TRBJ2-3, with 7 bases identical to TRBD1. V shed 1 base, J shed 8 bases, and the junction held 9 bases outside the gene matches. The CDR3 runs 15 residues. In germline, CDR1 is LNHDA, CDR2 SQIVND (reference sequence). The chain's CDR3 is CASSIGTRGQVTQYF. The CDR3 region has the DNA TGTGCCAGTAGTATAGGTACAAGGGGGCAAGTTACGCAGTATTTT. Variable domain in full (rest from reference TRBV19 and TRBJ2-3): DGGITQSPKYLFRKEGQNVTLSCEQNLNHDAMYWYRQDPGQGLRLIYYSQIVNDFQKGDIAEGYSVSREKKESFPLTVTSAQKNPTAFYLCASSIGTRGQVTQYFGPGTRLTVL.

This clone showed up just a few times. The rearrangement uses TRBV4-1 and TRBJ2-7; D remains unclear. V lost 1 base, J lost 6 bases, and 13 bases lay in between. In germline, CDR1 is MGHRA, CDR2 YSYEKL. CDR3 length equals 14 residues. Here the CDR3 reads CASSQVGLGSEQYF. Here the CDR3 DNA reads TGCGCCAGCAGCCAAGTAGGATTGGGGTCCGAGCAGTACTTC.

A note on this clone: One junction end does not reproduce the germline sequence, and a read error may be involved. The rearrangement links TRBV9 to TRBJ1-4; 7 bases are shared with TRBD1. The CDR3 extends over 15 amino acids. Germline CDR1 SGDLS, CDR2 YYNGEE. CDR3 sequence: CASSLGQESKEKLFF. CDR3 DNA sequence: TGTGCCAGCAGCCTCGGACAGGAGTCTAAAGAAAAACTGTTTTTT. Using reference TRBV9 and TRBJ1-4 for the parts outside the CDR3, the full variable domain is DSGVTQTPKHLITATGQRVTLRCSPRSGDLSVYWYQQSLDQGLQFLIQYYNGEERAKGNILERFSAQQFPDLHSELNLSSLELGDSALYFCASSLGQESKEKLFFGSGTQLSVL.

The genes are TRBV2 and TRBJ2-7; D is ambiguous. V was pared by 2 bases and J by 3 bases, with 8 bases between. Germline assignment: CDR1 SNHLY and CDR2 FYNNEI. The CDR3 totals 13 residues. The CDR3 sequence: CASSERRIYEQYF. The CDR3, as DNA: TGTGCCAGCAGTGAAAGGCGGATCTACGAGCAGTACTTC.

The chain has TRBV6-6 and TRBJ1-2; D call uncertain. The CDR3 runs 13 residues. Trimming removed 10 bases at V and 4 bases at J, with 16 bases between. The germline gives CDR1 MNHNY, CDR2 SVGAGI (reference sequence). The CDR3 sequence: CATSPGSRYGYTF. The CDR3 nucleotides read TGTGCCACCTCCCCGGGGTCGCGCTATGGCTACACCTTC.

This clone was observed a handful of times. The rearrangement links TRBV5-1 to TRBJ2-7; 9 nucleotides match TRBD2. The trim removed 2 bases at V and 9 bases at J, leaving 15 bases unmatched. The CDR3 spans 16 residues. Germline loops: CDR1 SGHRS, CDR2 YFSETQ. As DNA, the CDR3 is TGCGCCAGCAGCTTTAGCGGGGGCGAATTACTACGAGGGCAGTACTTC. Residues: CASSFSGGELLRGQYF.

The CDR3 spells CASSLEIRGVGNQPQHF. As DNA, the CDR3 is TGTGCCAGCAGCTTGGAGATCCGAGGGGTTGGCAATCAGCCCCAGCATTTT. The chain joins TRBV5-5 to TRBJ1-5, with a tentative D call TRBD1 (5 bases). With 0 bases removed from V and 2 bases from J, the gap between germline ends came to 15 bases. Germline loops: CDR1 SGHKS, CDR2 YYEKEE (reference sequence). The CDR3 spans 17 residues.

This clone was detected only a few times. The CDR3 coding sequence is TGTGCCAGCAGTTTCTTCCCGGCGGAGCAACTGTTTTTT. Residues: CASSFFPAEQLFF. This sequence joins TRBV27 and TRBJ1-4; D ambiguous. The CDR3 contains 13 residues. Trimming removed 3 bases at V and 12 bases at J, with 14 bases between. CDR1 is MNHEY, CDR2 SMNVEV, per germline (reference sequence).

CDR3 region: CSGGQVTGELFF. CDR3 in DNA: TGCAGCGGGGGACAAGTCACCGGGGAGCTGTTTTTT. The V gene is TRBV29-1, the J gene TRBJ2-2; D possibly corresponds to TRBD1 (6 bases). The CDR3 runs to 12 residues. V shed 7 bases and J shed 4 bases, with 10 bases lying between them. The germline V gene has CDR1 SQVTM and CDR2 ANQGSEA.

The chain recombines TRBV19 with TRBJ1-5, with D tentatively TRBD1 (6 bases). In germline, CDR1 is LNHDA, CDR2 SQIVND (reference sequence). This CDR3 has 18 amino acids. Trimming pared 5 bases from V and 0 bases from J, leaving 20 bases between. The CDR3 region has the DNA TGTGCCAGTAGTCCTTGGGACAACGTTCGAGTTAGCAATCAGCCCCAGCATTTT. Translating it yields CASSPWDNVRVSNQPQHF.